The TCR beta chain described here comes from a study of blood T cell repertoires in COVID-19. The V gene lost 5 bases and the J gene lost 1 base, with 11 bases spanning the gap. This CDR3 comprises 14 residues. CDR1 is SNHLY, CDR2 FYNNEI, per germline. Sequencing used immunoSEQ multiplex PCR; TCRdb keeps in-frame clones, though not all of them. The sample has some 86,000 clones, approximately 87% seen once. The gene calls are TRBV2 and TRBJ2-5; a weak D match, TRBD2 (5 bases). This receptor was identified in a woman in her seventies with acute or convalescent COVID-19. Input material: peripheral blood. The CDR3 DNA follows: TGTGCCAGCAGTCTTATAGCGACCCAAGAGACCCAGTACTTC. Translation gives CASSLIATQETQYF.